This T cell receptor beta chain is drawn from a study of blood T cell repertoires in COVID-19. TCRdb's table, derived via immunoSEQ multiplex PCR, lists solely in-frame clones and lacks some. The sample holds about 290,000 clones; just under 90% are singletons and the top ten take around 10%. Seattle patients were enrolled during active infection and followed longitudinally. Per germline, CDR1 SGHRS and CDR2 YFSETQ. The CDR3 has 13 residues. The V and J ends lost 3 bases and 5 bases respectively, with 10 bases between them. The sequence was obtained from a woman in her twenties or thirties with COVID-19, enrolled during active disease. J is TRBJ2-3 and V is TRBV5-1, with no clear D. Sequencing input: peripheral blood. In DNA, the CDR3 is TGCGCCAGCAGCTCACATCTTGGAGATACGCAGTATTTT. It yields the protein CASSSHLGDTQYF.